This T cell receptor beta chain emerged from a study of blood T cell repertoires in COVID-19. Overall study context: The cDNA or gDNA used as material had been derived from T cells, B-cell-depleted T cells, or PBMCs.

Only in-frame clones appear in the TCRdb table, and some are missing; sequencing was by immunoSEQ multiplex PCR. The sample shows tens of thousands of clones, roughly nine tenths of them seen only once. V lost 7 bases, J lost 10 bases, and 11 bases lay in between. CDR1 and CDR2 from the germline V gene are MNHEY and SVGAGI. The CDR3 is 11 amino acids. The receptor was isolated from a man between 60 and 70 years old with acute or convalescent COVID-19. Sequenced sample: peripheral blood. The chain is built from TRBV6-5 and TRBJ2-1; possible D gene TRBD1, 6 bases. The DNA for the CDR3 is TGTGCCAGCACCGAGGGGGTAGAGCAGTTCTTC. It encodes CASTEGVEQFF.